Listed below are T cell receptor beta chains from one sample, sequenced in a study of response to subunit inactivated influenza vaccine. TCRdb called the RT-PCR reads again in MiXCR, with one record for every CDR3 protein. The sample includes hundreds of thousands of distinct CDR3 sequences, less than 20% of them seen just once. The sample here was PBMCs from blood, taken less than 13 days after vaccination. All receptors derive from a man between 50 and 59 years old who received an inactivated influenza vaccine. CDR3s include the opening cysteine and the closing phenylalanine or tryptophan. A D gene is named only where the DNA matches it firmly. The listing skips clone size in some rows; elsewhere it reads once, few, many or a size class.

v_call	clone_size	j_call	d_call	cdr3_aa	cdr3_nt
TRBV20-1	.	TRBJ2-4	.	CSASKLRESLAKNIQYF	TGCAGTGCTAGTAAACTCAGAGAATCGCTAGCCAAAAACATTCAGTACTTC
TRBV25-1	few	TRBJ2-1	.	CASSEDGESWDEQFF	TGTGCCAGCAGTGAAGACGGGGAGTCATGGGATGAGCAGTTCTTC
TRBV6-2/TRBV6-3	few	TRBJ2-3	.	CASSYSVGTSTDTQYF	TGTGCCAGCAGTTACTCGGTCGGTACTAGCACAGATACGCAGTATTTT
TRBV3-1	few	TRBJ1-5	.	CASSNSVGNQPQHF	TGTGCCAGCAGCAACAGTGTCGGCAATCAGCCCCAGCATTTT
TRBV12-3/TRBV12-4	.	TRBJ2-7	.	CASSSSRQEPLYEQYF	TGTGCCAGCAGTTCCTCGAGACAGGAGCCACTCTACGAGCAGTACTTC
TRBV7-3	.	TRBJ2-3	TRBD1	CASSQTGPTDTQYF	TGTGCCAGCAGCCAGACAGGGCCCACAGATACGCAGTATTTT
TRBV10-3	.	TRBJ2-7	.	CAISESLHAYEQYF	TGTGCCATCAGTGAGTCACTGCACGCCTACGAGCAGTACTTC
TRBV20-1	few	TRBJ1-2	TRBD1	CSAGGVQGGHGYTF	TGCAGTGCTGGAGGGGTGCAGGGGGGACATGGCTACACCTTC
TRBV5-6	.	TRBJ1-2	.	CASSFISLGAYGYTF	TGTGCCAGCAGCTTTATTTCGCTTGGGGCCTATGGCTACACCTTC
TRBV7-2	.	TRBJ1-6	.	CASSLITGLNSPLHF	TGTGCCAGCAGCTTAATTACGGGGCTGAATTCACCCCTCCACTTT
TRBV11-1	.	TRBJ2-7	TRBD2	CASSFIPGLAGVMREQYF	TGTGCCAGCAGCTTTATCCCGGGACTAGCGGGAGTTATGCGCGAGCAGTACTTC
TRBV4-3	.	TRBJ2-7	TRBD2	CASSQKLAGAGEQYF	TGCGCCAGCAGCCAGAAACTAGCGGGAGCGGGCGAGCAGTACTTC
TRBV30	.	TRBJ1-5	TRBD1	CAWNRGEAQPQHF	TGTGCCTGGAACAGGGGGGAGGCTCAGCCCCAGCATTTT
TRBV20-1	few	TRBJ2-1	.	CSALTPGAGNEQFF	TGCAGTGCCCTCACCCCCGGGGCCGGGAATGAGCAGTTCTTC
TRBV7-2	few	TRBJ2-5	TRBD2	CASSLSTWTSGLETQYF	TGTGCCAGCAGCCTCTCGACCTGGACTAGCGGGTTAGAGACCCAGTACTTC
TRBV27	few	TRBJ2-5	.	CASKVGQDQETQYF	TGTGCCAGCAAGGTCGGGCAGGACCAAGAGACCCAGTACTTC
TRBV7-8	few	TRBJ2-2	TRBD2	CASSLAPGGDTGELFF	TGTGCCAGCAGCTTAGCGCCCGGGGGGGACACCGGGGAGCTGTTTTTT
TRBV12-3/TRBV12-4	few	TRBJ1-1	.	CASSSTRALNTEAFF	TGTGCCAGCAGTTCAACGAGGGCCTTGAACACTGAAGCTTTCTTT
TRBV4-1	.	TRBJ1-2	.	CASSQVVRAAVGGYGYTF	TGCGCCAGCAGCCAAGTGGTTAGGGCTGCGGTTGGTGGCTATGGCTACACCTTC
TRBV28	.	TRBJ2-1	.	CASSRRTVLLNEQFF	TGTGCCAGCAGCCGACGGACAGTTCTCCTCAATGAGCAGTTCTTC
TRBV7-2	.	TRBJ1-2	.	CASSLSAGRPNYGYTF	TGTGCCAGCAGCTTAAGCGCAGGCAGACCTAACTATGGCTACACCTTC
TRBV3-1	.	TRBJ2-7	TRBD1	CASSQRTGTGVREQYF	TGTGCCAGCAGCCAACGAACCGGGACAGGGGTGCGCGAGCAGTACTTC
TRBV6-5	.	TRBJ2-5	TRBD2	CASSYARTSQQETQYF	TGTGCCAGCAGTTACGCCAGGACTAGCCAACAAGAGACCCAGTACTTC
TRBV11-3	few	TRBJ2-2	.	CASSLDRTGELFF	TGTGCCAGCAGCTTAGACCGCACCGGGGAGCTGTTTTTT
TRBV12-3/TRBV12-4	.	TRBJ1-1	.	CASSLLAGKAFF	TGTGCCAGCAGTTTACTGGCAGGGAAAGCTTTCTTT
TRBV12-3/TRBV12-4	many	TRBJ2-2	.	CASSFWTQGSGELFF	TGTGCCAGCAGTTTTTGGACACAAGGATCCGGGGAGCTGTTTTTT
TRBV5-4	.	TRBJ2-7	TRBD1	CASSRDRGRGYEQYF	TGTGCCAGCAGCCGGGACAGGGGAAGGGGGTACGAGCAGTACTTC
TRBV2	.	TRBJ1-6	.	CASRGLQVYSPLHF	TGTGCCAGCAGGGGGTTACAGGTCTACTCACCCCTCCACTTT
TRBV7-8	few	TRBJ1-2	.	CASSSLGAPRKNYGYTF	TGTGCCAGCAGCTCTCTAGGGGCTCCCCGTAAAAACTATGGCTACACCTTC
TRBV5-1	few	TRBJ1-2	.	CASSREWGSNYGYTF	TGCGCCAGCAGCCGGGAGTGGGGGTCTAACTATGGCTACACCTTC
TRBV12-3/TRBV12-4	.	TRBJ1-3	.	CASTPDGESENTIYF	TGTGCCAGCACCCCGGACGGAGAATCCGAAAACACCATATATTTT
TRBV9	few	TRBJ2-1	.	CASSVPARKGQFF	TGTGCCAGCAGCGTCCCTGCTCGGAAGGGGCAGTTCTTC
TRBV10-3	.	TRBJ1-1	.	CAITPGQNTEAFF	TGTGCCATCACCCCGGGACAGAACACTGAAGCTTTCTTT
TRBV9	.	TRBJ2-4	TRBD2	CASSVGSGGAKNIQYF	TGTGCCAGCAGCGTTGGTAGCGGGGGGGCCAAAAACATTCAGTACTTC
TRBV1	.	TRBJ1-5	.	CTSRRTRDRRQPQHF	TGCACCAGCAGACGGACACGCGACCGGCGTCAGCCCCAGCATTTT
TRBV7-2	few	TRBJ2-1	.	CASSLKATGLENEQFF	TGTGCCAGCAGCTTGAAGGCTACGGGACTCGAAAATGAGCAGTTCTTC
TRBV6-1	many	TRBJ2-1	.	CASSSIGLTNNEQFF	TGTGCCAGCAGCTCCATTGGACTAACCAACAATGAGCAGTTCTTC
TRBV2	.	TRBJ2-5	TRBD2	CASSPLAVEQETQYF	TGTGCCAGCAGCCCACTAGCGGTAGAACAAGAGACCCAGTACTTC
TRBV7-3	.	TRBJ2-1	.	CASTTSPGVPYNEQFF	TGTGCCAGCACCACCTCACCGGGGGTCCCCTACAATGAGCAGTTCTTC
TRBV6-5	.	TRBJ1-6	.	CASSYSTGGGSPLHF	TGTGCCAGCAGTTACTCGACTGGGGGGGGTTCACCCCTCCACTTT
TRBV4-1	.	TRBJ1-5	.	CASSQDIGGARKPQHF	TGCGCCAGCAGCCAAGATATTGGGGGGGCTCGGAAGCCCCAGCATTTT